A single sample is the source of the 17 T cell receptor beta chains below, sequenced in a study of CD8 T cells in ankylosing spondylitis. TCRdb independently ran MiXCR on the 5' RACE reads; one entry per CDR3 protein. Of approximately 17,000 distinct CDR3 sequences in the sample, approximately 8% were seen once. The material sequenced was blood. The receptors were sampled from a male donor with ankylosing spondylitis or in good health (not recorded which).

This clonotype was observed a few times. The chain carries TRBV2 and TRBJ1-3; 7 bases match TRBD1. Germline V gene data show CDR1 as SNHLY and CDR2 as FYNNEI. J lost 1 base, V lost 5 bases, and 5 bases had no gene match. This CDR3 comprises 15 residues. The CDR3: CASSFTGESGNTIYF. The CDR3 region has the DNA TGTGCCAGCAGTTTCACAGGGGAATCTGGAAACACCATATATTTT.

The chain recombines TRBV3-1 with TRBJ2-1, with TRBD2 identical over 11 bases. Unmatched junction bases numbered 2, after V lost 3 bases and J lost 1 base. This CDR3 has 16 amino acids. Germline V gene lookup returns CDR1 LGHDT and CDR2 YNNKEL (reference sequence). This CDR3 reads CASSHTSGGSYNEQFF. The CDR3 DNA reads TGTGCCAGCAGCCACACTAGCGGGGGATCCTACAATGAGCAGTTCTTC.

This clonotype came up a few times. V and J are TRBV28 and TRBJ2-7; TRBD1 aligns across 9 bases. With 5 bases clipped from V and 4 bases from J, the junction kept 12 bases outside the gene matches. The CDR3 covers 16 residues. CDR1 is MDHEN and CDR2 is SYDVKM in the germline V gene. Written as DNA, the CDR3 is TGTGCCAGCAGTAAAGTTTGGGGGACAGGGCATTACGAGCAGTACGTC. Its protein is CASSKVWGTGHYEQYV.

This clonotype was picked up many times. The chain couples TRBV12-3 or TRBV12-4 to TRBJ2-7; no definite D call. There are 12 residues in the CDR3. The V end lost 5 bases, the J end lost 6 bases, and 11 bases lay between the germline ends. The CDR3 is CASSPSSREQYV. In nucleotides, the CDR3 is TGTGCCAGCAGTCCTTCTAGTCGCGAGCAGTACGTC.

The gene calls are TRBV7-6 and TRBJ2-2; 10 positions match TRBD1. This CDR3 is 15 amino acids long. V was pared by 7 bases and J by 4 bases, with 6 bases of the junction left unmatched. Germline-derived CDR1 and CDR2 are SGHVS and FNYEAQ. The DNA for the CDR3 is TGTGCCAGCACCAGACAGGGGGCAAGCACCGGGGAGCTGTTTTTT. Translated, it gives CASTRQGASTGELFF.

This clonotype showed up many times. V usage is TRBV14 and J usage is TRBJ2-3; D uncertain. The length of the CDR3 is 15 residues. The germline V and J ends were trimmed by 2 bases and 2 bases, with 11 bases remaining between them. Germline V gene lookup returns CDR1 SGHDN and CDR2 FVKESK. The CDR3 spells CASSQLWVSTDTQYF. DNA for the CDR3: TGTGCCAGCAGCCAATTATGGGTATCCACAGATACGCAGTATTTT.

This clonotype was observed a handful of times. The gene calls are TRBV2 and TRBJ2-3; the D gene could be TRBD1 or TRBD2 (5 bases each). Trimming shortened V by 8 bases and J by 0 bases, and 12 bases separated the two germline ends. Germline assignment: CDR1 SNHLY and CDR2 FYNNEI. The CDR3 extends over 14 amino acids. The CDR3: CASLGTLSTDTQYF. The CDR3 region has the DNA TGTGCCAGCCTTGGGACCCTAAGCACAGATACGCAGTATTTT.

The V call is TRBV11-1, the J call TRBJ2-1; the match to TRBD1 covers 8 bases. The germline gives CDR1 SGHAT, CDR2 FQDESV (reference sequence). This CDR3 is built from 12 residues. The CDR3 here is CEGRGPYNEQFF. For the CDR3, the DNA is TGTGAAGGCAGGGGGCCCTACAATGAGCAGTTCTTC.

The table lists this clonotype with a few counts. The chain combines TRBV20-1 with TRBJ2-1, with TRBD2 matching over 16 bases. After removal of 5 bases from V and 6 bases from J, the junction contained 13 bases not matched to a gene. CDR1 is DFQATT and CDR2 is SNEGSKA in the germline V gene (reference sequence). The CDR3 extends over 18 amino acids. The CDR3 loop reads CSALSPGTSGRAINEQFF. The CDR3 bases are TGCAGTGCTCTCAGTCCCGGGACTAGCGGGAGGGCCATCAATGAGCAGTTCTTC.

The chain is built from TRBV24-1 and TRBJ1-4; TRBD1 might be the D (5 bases). This CDR3 spans 14 amino acids. V was pared by 7 bases and J by 7 bases, with 15 bases between. CDR1 and CDR2 (germline): KGHDR, SFDVKD. The DNA of the CDR3 is TGTGCCACCAGCATCGGCGGGGACGGTGAAAAACTGTTTTTT. It codes for CATSIGGDGEKLFF.

This clonotype was recorded a few times. The rearrangement links TRBV5-1 to TRBJ1-1, with D hard to call. Between the trimmed V and J ends, which lost 4 bases and 5 bases, there was a span of 12 bases. This CDR3 comprises 13 residues. The V gene's germline CDR1 is SGHRS and CDR2 YFSETQ. The CDR3 DNA sequence: TGCGCCAGCAGCCAGACATGGGAGACTGAAGCTTTCTTT. It specifies CASSQTWETEAFF.

This clonotype was seen many times. The genes are TRBV12-3 or TRBV12-4 and TRBJ2-2; TRBD2 is a possible D gene (6 bases). This CDR3 has 15 residues. Trimming removed 6 bases from V and 7 bases from J, with 18 bases in between. CDR3 bases: TGTGCCAGCAGCGGGACTCCTAGCCTTGGCGGGGAGCTGTTTTTT. Its translation is CASSGTPSLGGELFF.

This clonotype was seen a handful of times. This chain uses TRBV12-3 or TRBV12-4 with TRBJ2-5, with 7 bases fitting TRBD2. J lost 7 bases, V lost 3 bases, and 5 bases had no gene match. This CDR3 comprises 13 residues. CDR3 sequence (DNA): TGTGCCAGCAGTTTGATTGGACTAGGGACCCAGTACTTC. The encoded protein is CASSLIGLGTQYF.

This clonotype was seen at least ten times. V usage is TRBV5-1 and J usage is TRBJ2-1; 10 bases are shared with TRBD1. The length of the CDR3 is 15 residues. V gave up 3 bases and J gave up 1 base; unmatched junction bases: 1. Germline lookup yields CDR1 SGHRS and CDR2 YFSETQ. CDR3 loop: CASSWGQGSYNEQFF. For the CDR3, the DNA is TGCGCCAGCAGCTGGGGACAGGGGTCCTACAATGAGCAGTTCTTC.

At least ten counts were recorded for this clonotype. This sequence joins TRBV5-1 and TRBJ2-2, with D perhaps TRBD1 (6 bases). The CDR3 has 16 amino acids. CDR1 and CDR2 (germline): SGHRS, YFSETQ. The V gene lost 4 bases and the J gene lost 3 bases, with 16 bases spanning the gap. CDR3 DNA: TGCGCCAGCAGCCGTACCGGGACAAAGGACACCGGGGAGCTGTTTTTT. The encoded protein is CASSRTGTKDTGELFF.

This clonotype turned up a few times. The J gene is TRBJ1-1, the V gene TRBV25-1; 7 bases match TRBD1. Germline V gene lookup returns CDR1 MGHDK and CDR2 SYGVNS. The CDR3 loop spans 15 amino acids. With 4 bases clipped from V and 1 base from J, the junction kept 6 bases outside the gene matches. In DNA form, the CDR3 reads TGTGCCAGCAGTGGGAGGGACAGCGGGAACACTGAAGCTTTCTTT. Translating it yields CASSGRDSGNTEAFF.

The sample holds many counts of this clonotype. This sequence joins TRBV5-1 and TRBJ2-1; TRBD2 matches 7 bases. Trimming at V came to 4 bases and at J to 0 bases, leaving 4 bases not matched to a gene. CDR1 is SGHRS, CDR2 YFSETQ, per germline. The CDR3 is 15 amino acids. The CDR3 nucleotides read TGCGCCAGCAGCGTTTGGGGGGGCTCCTACAATGAGCAGTTCTTC. Amino acids: CASSVWGGSYNEQFF.